This T cell receptor beta chain was sequenced during a study of T cell changes during pregnancy in multiple sclerosis. This table comes from immunoSEQ multiplex PCR, and its TCRdb copy is limited to in-frame clones, with some not included. In the table there are some 110,000 clones, about 93% of which are singletons. Trimming removed 5 bases at V and 0 bases at J, with 11 bases between. Germline CDR1 reads MNHNS; CDR2 reads SASEGT. The CDR3 totals 15 residues. The chain combines TRBV6-1 with TRBJ1-5; possibly TRBD1 for D (5 bases). The sample here was peripheral blood, taken in the third trimester of pregnancy. The TCR was taken from a female donor with multiple sclerosis, enrolled in a pregnancy study. CDR3 sequence (DNA): TGTGCCAGCAGTACCGGGGGATATAGCAATCAGCCCCAGCATTTT. This gives the protein CASSTGGYSNQPQHF.